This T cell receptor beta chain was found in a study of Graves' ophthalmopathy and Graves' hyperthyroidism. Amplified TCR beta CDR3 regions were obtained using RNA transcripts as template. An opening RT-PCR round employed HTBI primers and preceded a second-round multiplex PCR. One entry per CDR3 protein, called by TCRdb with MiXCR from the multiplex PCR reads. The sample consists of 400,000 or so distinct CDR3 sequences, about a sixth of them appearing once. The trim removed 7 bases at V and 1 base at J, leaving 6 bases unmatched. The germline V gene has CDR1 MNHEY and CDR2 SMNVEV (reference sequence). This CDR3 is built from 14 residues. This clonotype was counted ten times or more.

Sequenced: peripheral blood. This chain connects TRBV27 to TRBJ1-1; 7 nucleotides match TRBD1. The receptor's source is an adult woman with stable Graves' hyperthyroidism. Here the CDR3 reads CASTSGQTNTEAFF. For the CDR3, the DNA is TGTGCCAGCACCTCGGGACAGACGAACACTGAAGCTTTCTTT.